One sample yielded the 29 T cell receptor beta chains listed below, sequenced in a study of cytomegalovirus exposure and HLA in healthy donors. With 60 Vbeta and 13 Jbeta primers, the PCR was carried out. The table came from immunoSEQ multiplex PCR; TCRdb's copy has only in-frame clones and leaves some out. The table has about 170,000 clones, 65% to 85% seen once; the top ten hold about 0.77%. The sequenced sample consisted of PBMCs. All receptors derive from a young woman in good health and CMV-seronegative.

The rearrangement uses TRBV13 and TRBJ2-7, with D maybe TRBD2 (7 bases). CDR1 and CDR2 from the germline V gene are PRHDT and FYEKMQ (reference sequence). V dropped 5 bases and J dropped 4 bases, with 18 bases sitting between them. This CDR3 is 15 amino acids long. The CDR3 coding sequence is TGTGCCAGCAGCCCTACACCGGGGAGGGGGTACGAGCAGTACTTC. Residues: CASSPTPGRGYEQYF.

The chain is built from TRBV4-1 and TRBJ2-1; no definite D call. The germline CDR1 and CDR2 sequences are MGHRA and YSYEKL. V lost 0 bases and J 0 bases, leaving 18 bases between the germline ends. There are 19 residues in the CDR3. The chain's CDR3 is CASSQDQVTITSSYNEQFF. In DNA, the CDR3 is TGCGCCAGCAGCCAAGATCAGGTGACCATTACAAGCTCCTACAATGAGCAGTTCTTC.

The chain recombines TRBV15 with TRBJ2-7; TRBD1 is a possible D gene (6 bases). The CDR3 extends over 15 amino acids. With 0 bases removed from V and 2 bases from J, the gap between germline ends came to 11 bases. CDR1 and CDR2 from the germline V gene are LNHNV and YYDKDF (reference sequence). The CDR3 DNA sequence: TGTGCCACCAGCAGAGATCTCGGACAGACCTACGAGCAGTACTTC. Protein sequence: CATSRDLGQTYEQYF.

This clone appeared once. The rearrangement joins TRBV6-1 to TRBJ2-1; 12 positions agree with TRBD2. CDR3 size: 14 residues. In germline, CDR1 is MNHNS, CDR2 SASEGT. J gave up 10 bases and V 10 bases, and 11 bases lay outside the gene matches. CDR3 DNA: TGTGCCACTAGGTGGACTAGCGGGACTGGAGAGCAGTTCTTC. Its translation: CATRWTSGTGEQFF.

This clone has only a few counts. V usage is TRBV28 and J usage is TRBJ1-1; 8 nucleotides align to TRBD1. This CDR3 contains 16 residues. V dropped 7 bases and J dropped 4; count of bases not matched to a gene: 14. Germline CDR1 is MDHEN and CDR2 is SYDVKM. The CDR3 here is CASNRKGAGGRTEAFF. The CDR3 DNA is TGTGCCAGCAACCGAAAAGGGGCAGGGGGCCGCACTGAAGCTTTCTTT.

With regard to this clone: An end of the junction does not agree with germline; a read error may underlie this. The chain combines TRBV28 with TRBJ1-1; D might be TRBD1 (6 bases). The CDR3 runs to 13 residues. CDR1 is MDHEN and CDR2 is SYDVKM in the germline V gene. The DNA of the CDR3 is TGTGCCAGCAGTCTCACAGGGAACTCTGAAGCTTTCTTT. This encodes CASSLTGNSEAFF.

The gene calls are TRBV6-5 and TRBJ2-1; TRBD2 matches at 9 bases. The CDR3 is 15 residues long. Germline-derived CDR1 and CDR2 are MNHEY and SVGAGI. V gave up 7 bases and J gave up 8 bases; unmatched junction bases: 12. The CDR3, as DNA: TGTGCCAGCAAGTTTACAGCGGGAGGCCTCCATGAGCAGTTCTTC. It is translated as CASKFTAGGLHEQFF.

This clone has a handful of counts. V and J are TRBV11-2 and TRBJ2-1, with TRBD2 matching over 7 bases. Trimming removed 7 bases from V and 6 bases from J; junction bases left unmatched: 9. Germline assignment: CDR1 SGHAT and CDR2 FQNNGV. CDR3 size: 14 residues. The CDR3 region is CASIQRRTSNEQFF. For the CDR3, the DNA is TGTGCCAGCATCCAACGACGGACTAGCAATGAGCAGTTCTTC.

There are a few counts of this clone. The gene calls are TRBV10-1 and TRBJ2-1; 11 nucleotides match TRBD2. V shed 4 bases, J shed 4 bases, and the junction held 3 bases outside the gene matches. Germline V gives CDR1 WNHNN, CDR2 SYGVQD (reference sequence). CDR3 length equals 15 residues. CDR3 DNA sequence: TGCGCCAGCAGTGGAGGGACTAGCGGATACAATGAGCAGTTCTTC. Amino acid sequence: CASSGGTSGYNEQFF.

This chain uses TRBV28 with TRBJ1-1; D is unresolved. Looked up from germline, CDR1 is MDHEN and CDR2 is SYDVKM. The germline V and J ends were trimmed by 4 bases and 5 bases, with 14 bases remaining between them. The CDR3 runs to 14 residues. The CDR3 DNA sequence: TGTGCCAGCAGTTCCCCCGCAGGCAGGACTGAAGCTTTCTTT. As protein: CASSSPAGRTEAFF.

The CDR3 DNA follows: TGCGCCAGCAGCCTCCTAGCGGGCAGCACAGATACGCAGTATTTT. Translating gives CASSLLAGSTDTQYF. The chain joins TRBV5-1 to TRBJ2-3, with 8 nucleotides matching TRBD2. Germline values: CDR1 SGHRS, CDR2 YFSETQ. The CDR3 is 15 residues long. Trimming took 4 bases from V and 0 from J; bases not matched to a gene: 4.

The CDR3 region has the DNA TGTGCCAGTAGTGCAGCCCGACTAGCCCATGAGCAGTTCTTC. Its translation: CASSAARLAHEQFF. The genes are TRBV19 and TRBJ2-1; 7 nucleotides align to TRBD2. Per the germline V gene, CDR1 is LNHDA and CDR2 is SQIVND (reference sequence). CDR3 length: 14 residues. After removal of 5 bases from V and 8 bases from J, the junction contained 9 bases not matched to a gene.

The V call is TRBV27, the J call TRBJ2-2; possibly TRBD2 for D (5 bases). The germline gives CDR1 MNHEY, CDR2 SMNVEV (reference sequence). V was cut by 4 bases and J by 1 base, with 19 bases left in between. The CDR3 runs 18 residues. The CDR3 spells CASSSLGLSQVNTGELFF. The CDR3 DNA reads as TGTGCCAGCAGTTCCCTTGGACTCTCTCAGGTGAACACCGGGGAGCTGTTTTTT.

V is TRBV30 and J is TRBJ2-1; 8 nucleotides agree with TRBD2. The V gene's germline CDR1 is GTSNPN and CDR2 SVGIG (reference sequence). V was clipped by 4 bases and J by 7 bases; unmatched bases: 12. This CDR3 has 15 amino acids. The CDR3 spells CAWTPRGRRGNEQFF. The CDR3 DNA is TGTGCCTGGACCCCCCGCGGGAGGAGGGGAAATGAGCAGTTCTTC.

The V and J genes are TRBV5-4 and TRBJ2-5, with TRBD1 identical over 7 bases. CDR1 is SGHNT, CDR2 YYREEE, per germline (reference sequence). With V trimmed by 1 base and J by 4 bases, 4 bases remained unmatched. This CDR3 comprises 14 residues. DNA for the CDR3: TGTGCCAGCAGCTTGTGGGCAGGGGGAGAGACCCAGTACTTC. Protein sequence: CASSLWAGGETQYF.

V gene TRBV7-2 combines with J gene TRBJ2-7; TRBD2 agrees at 7 bases. The junction had 6 bases not matched to a gene; V was cut back by 3 bases and J by 1 base. Germline V lookup: CDR1 SGHTA, CDR2 FQGNSA. There are 15 residues in the CDR3. The CDR3, as DNA: TGTGCCAGCAGCTTTTGGCCAGCGGGGTCCTACGAGCAGTACTTC. This sequence encodes CASSFWPAGSYEQYF.

The chain links TRBV27 to TRBJ1-2, with D perhaps matching TRBD1 (5 bases). The CDR3 consists of 16 residues. Per germline, CDR1 MNHEY and CDR2 SMNVEV (reference sequence). Deletions cut 4 bases from V and 4 bases from J, with 19 bases between. The CDR3 reads CASSSAKIDRPYGYTF. The CDR3 DNA sequence: TGTGCCAGCAGTTCCGCGAAAATCGACAGACCCTATGGCTACACCTTC.

The chain has TRBV5-8 and TRBJ1-5; D gene ambiguous. V shed 0 bases and J shed 2 bases, with 9 bases lying between them. Germline V CDR1 and CDR2: SGHTS, YDEGEE. The CDR3 totals 15 residues. The CDR3 DNA sequence: TGTGCCAGCAGCTTGGGAGAATCACGCAATCAGCCCCAGCATTTT. Residues: CASSLGESRNQPQHF.

Here the CDR3 reads CASSLDLLSSGNTIYF. CDR3 sequence (DNA): TGCGCCAGCAGCTTGGATTTACTAAGCTCTGGAAACACCATATATTTT. The chain has TRBV5-1 and TRBJ1-3; D is uncertain. The CDR3 contains 16 residues. Germline V CDR1 and CDR2: SGHRS, YFSETQ. V dropped 0 bases and J dropped 0 bases, with 10 bases sitting between them.

The count of this clone is one. One end of the junction is discordant with germline, which a read error may explain. The same CDR3 can be traced to other DNA sequences in this sample. The chain carries TRBV2 and TRBJ1-1, with unresolved D. The CDR3 has 15 residues. Germline assignment: CDR1 SNHLY and CDR2 FYNNEI. The CDR3 region is CASSVTQSLNTEAFF. The CDR3 bases are TGTGCCAGCAGTGTCACACAGAGTCTGAACACTGAGGCTTTCTTT.

This rearrangement joins TRBV5-1 to TRBJ2-1; D unresolved. Germline V gene data show CDR1 as SGHRS and CDR2 as YFSETQ. V lost 4 bases and J 0 bases, leaving 14 bases between the germline ends. The CDR3 covers 16 residues. The CDR3 loop is CASSRPWASSYNEQFF. CDR3 in DNA: TGCGCCAGCAGCAGGCCTTGGGCAAGCTCCTACAATGAGCAGTTCTTC.

The chain couples TRBV10-1 to TRBJ2-2, with a possible D match to TRBD1 (5 bases). The CDR3 is 15 amino acids. Germline V gene lookup returns CDR1 WNHNN and CDR2 SYGVQD (reference sequence). V lost 6 bases to trimming and J lost 7 bases, with 18 bases between them. The CDR3 protein is CASRATAGSSGELFF. Written as DNA, the CDR3 is TGCGCCAGCAGAGCAACCGCAGGGTCGAGCGGGGAGCTGTTTTTT.

This clone was recorded a few times. This rearrangement joins TRBV4-1 to TRBJ2-2; the D is unclear. The CDR3 is 15 residues long. The germline CDR1 and CDR2 sequences are MGHRA and YSYEKL. V gave up 5 bases and J gave up 1 base, with 11 bases separating them. CDR3 in amino acids: CASSFDSLNTGELFF. Written as DNA, the CDR3 is TGCGCCAGCAGCTTTGACTCCTTGAACACCGGGGAGCTGTTTTTT.

The chain carries TRBV5-1 and TRBJ2-2; 7 bases match TRBD2. CDR1 is SGHRS and CDR2 is YFSETQ in the germline V gene. V shed 2 bases, J shed 1 base, and the junction held 5 bases outside the gene matches. The CDR3 consists of 16 residues. CDR3 DNA sequence: TGCGCCAGCAGCTTCATGGCTAGCGGGAACACCGGGGAGCTGTTTTTT. This sequence encodes CASSFMASGNTGELFF.

The genes are TRBV4-2 and TRBJ2-6, with D hard to call. Germline lookup yields CDR1 LGHNA and CDR2 YNFKEQ. CDR3 length: 15 amino acids. V dropped 4 bases and J dropped 4 bases, with 11 bases sitting between them. In nucleotides, the CDR3 is TGTGCCAGCAGCCTCAGCGTTACCGGGGCCAACGTCCTGACTTTC. It encodes CASSLSVTGANVLTF.

The V and J genes are TRBV6-7 and TRBJ2-3, with TRBD1 identical over 11 bases. TRBV6-7 is placed among ORFs of uncertain function. V gave up 4 bases and J gave up 5 bases; unmatched junction bases: 5. This CDR3 spans 15 amino acids. CDR3 DNA sequence: TGTGCCAGCAGTTTAGGGGGACAGGGGGGAGATACGCAGTATTTT. The encoded protein is CASSLGGQGGDTQYF.

The chain has TRBV5-6 and TRBJ1-2, with D unclear. The CDR3 is made up of 13 amino acids. Germline CDR1 SGHDT, CDR2 YYEEEE. V lost 0 bases and J 1 base, leaving 4 bases between the germline ends. This CDR3 is CASSLGLNYGYTF. For the CDR3, the DNA is TGTGCCAGCAGCTTGGGACTTAACTATGGCTACACCTTC.

V and J are TRBV7-2 and TRBJ2-7, with 7 positions matching TRBD2. Germline CDR1 is SGHTA and CDR2 is FQGNSA. This CDR3 region has 15 residues. V gave up 4 bases and J gave up 2 bases; unmatched junction bases: 8. The CDR3 protein is CASSSGGGVAYEQYF. DNA for the CDR3: TGTGCCAGCAGCTCTGGGGGAGGGGTGGCCTACGAGCAGTACTTC.

The gene calls are TRBV11-3 and TRBJ1-2, with a weak D call TRBD1 (5 bases). There are 15 residues in the CDR3. Germline loops: CDR1 SGHNT, CDR2 YENEEA. V shed 4 bases and J shed 4 bases, with 16 bases lying between them. The CDR3: CASSSVPGLTYGYTF. The CDR3 DNA is TGTGCCAGCAGCTCCGTCCCGGGACTTACCTATGGCTACACCTTC.